A selection of T cell receptor beta chains follows, all from one sample in a study of T cells after yellow fever vaccination. MiXCR, run by TCRdb on the 5' RACE reads, gives a single entry per CDR3 protein. The sample consists of about 260,000 distinct CDR3 sequences, around 13% of them appearing once. Sequencing was performed on CD4+ T cells sorted from PBMCs, taken 45 days after the yellow fever booster vaccination. These receptors were obtained from a man aged 25-45 years who received the YFV17D yellow fever vaccine. Each CDR3 is given with its conserved first and last residue. The D gene is left open where the match is weak. Expanded clones get a size class; other rows say once, few or many, or leave the size out.

cdr3_nt,cdr3_aa,d_call,v_call,j_call,clone_size
TGTGCCAGCAGCCCGGGACAGGGGCACGAGCAGTACTTC,CASSPGQGHEQYF,TRBD1,TRBV5-6,TRBJ2-7,few
TGTGCCAGCAGCTCGGGACAACGCGGGGGCTACACCTTC,CASSSGQRGGYTF,-,TRBV7-2,TRBJ1-2,-
TGTGCCAGCAGCCGTGTTGGGCAGGGACTGAACATTCAGTACTTC,CASSRVGQGLNIQYF,-,TRBV9,TRBJ2-4,few
TGTGCCAGCAGCTTCAGCGGGAGCGGTTACGAGCAGTACTTC,CASSFSGSGYEQYF,TRBD2,TRBV7-2,TRBJ2-7,-
TGTGCCAGCAGCTTAGGACTAGCGGGGGCCAATGAGCAGTTCTTC,CASSLGLAGANEQFF,TRBD2,TRBV5-4,TRBJ2-1,-
TGTGCCAGCAGCTTAGGTGTGGGCCGTCGCGAGCAGTACTTC,CASSLGVGRREQYF,-,TRBV7-2,TRBJ2-7,-
TGTGCCAGCAGATATACCTCGGGGGGAAGGAGCAATCAGCCCCAGCATTTT,CASRYTSGGRSNQPQHF,-,TRBV12-3/TRBV12-4,TRBJ1-5,few
TGCGCCAGCAGCGTGGGACTAGCGGGCACCTACAATGAGCAGTTCTTC,CASSVGLAGTYNEQFF,TRBD2,TRBV5-1,TRBJ2-1,-
TGCGCCAGCAGCGTTACTGGACCGCGCACAGATACGCAGTATTTT,CASSVTGPRTDTQYF,-,TRBV5-1,TRBJ2-3,few
TGTGCCAGCAGCGGAGGGGAGACTGGAAACACCATATATTTT,CASSGGETGNTIYF,-,TRBV9,TRBJ1-3,few
TGCAGTGCTCCAGGCGGGGGAAAGAACACCGGGGAGCTGTTTTTT,CSAPGGGKNTGELFF,TRBD2,TRBV20-1,TRBJ2-2,few
TGTGCCAGCTCACCACCGGATTACGGGGACGGTGCTTTCTTT,CASSPPDYGDGAFF,-,TRBV18,TRBJ1-1,many
TGCAGTGCTAGGACGACAGGGGGCTACACCGGGGAGCTGTTTTTT,CSARTTGGYTGELFF,TRBD1,TRBV20-1,TRBJ2-2,few
TGCAGTGTGGGGGTAACTGAAGCTTTCTTT,CSVGVTEAFF,-,TRBV20-1,TRBJ1-1,-
TGTGCCAGCAGCCGTGGACTAGCGGACTCCTACGAGCAGTACTTC,CASSRGLADSYEQYF,TRBD2,TRBV12-3/TRBV12-4,TRBJ2-7,many
TGTGCCAGCAGCTCCCAGTCCGCTAGCGGGAGTATAGGGCAGTTCTTC,CASSSQSASGSIGQFF,TRBD2,TRBV7-9,TRBJ2-1,few
TGCGCCAGCAGCTTGTCGTCGCAGGGTGGATCACCCCTCCACTTT,CASSLSSQGGSPLHF,-,TRBV5-1,TRBJ1-6,few
TGTGCCTGGAGTGTCCCCCCCTCGAGGCAGCAGTACTTC,CAWSVPPSRQQYF,-,TRBV30,TRBJ2-7,-
TGTGCCAGCAGAAAAGGGAGTACGGCCTACAATGAGCAGTTCTTC,CASRKGSTAYNEQFF,-,TRBV7-2,TRBJ2-1,-
TGCAGTGCTAGTTTCGGGAGGGTATACGAGCAGTACTTC,CSASFGRVYEQYF,TRBD2,TRBV20-1,TRBJ2-7,few
TGTGCCAGCAGCTTAGTACTAGCGGGGGACAATGAGCAGTTCTTC,CASSLVLAGDNEQFF,TRBD2,TRBV7-9,TRBJ2-1,few
TGTGCCTCCCACCGGGGCCACCAGCAGTACTTC,CASHRGHQQYF,-,TRBV6-2/TRBV6-3,TRBJ2-7,-
TGTGCCAGCAGACTCAATTCACCCCTCCACTTT,CASRLNSPLHF,-,TRBV5-6,TRBJ1-6,-
TGTGCCAGCAGCTTGAACAGGGCGGGGACTGAAGCTTTCTTT,CASSLNRAGTEAFF,-,TRBV5-4,TRBJ1-1,-
TGCAGCGTTACCGGGACACTTACCTACAATGAGCAGTTCTTC,CSVTGTLTYNEQFF,-,TRBV29-1,TRBJ2-1,-
TGTGCCAGCAGCGTAACTAGCGGGAGGATCCCAGATACGCAGTATTTT,CASSVTSGRIPDTQYF,TRBD2,TRBV11-3,TRBJ2-3,few
TGTGCCAGCAGAGCCCGGGGTATGAACACTGAAGCTTTCTTT,CASRARGMNTEAFF,-,TRBV6-2/TRBV6-3,TRBJ1-1,-
TGTGCCAGCACCCCCTATAGCGGGTCCTACGAGCAGTACTTC,CASTPYSGSYEQYF,TRBD2,TRBV7-2,TRBJ2-7,-
TGTGCCAGCAGTTACCAGAGCGGGAGGGCCACAGATACGCAGTATTTT,CASSYQSGRATDTQYF,TRBD2,TRBV6-2/TRBV6-3,TRBJ2-3,few
TGTGCCAGCAGTTTCAGCATGATGGAGCAGTTCTTC,CASSFSMMEQFF,-,TRBV27,TRBJ2-1,few
TGCAGTGCACATGGGAGGCGTCTCAGCACAGATACGCAGTATTTT,CSAHGRRLSTDTQYF,-,TRBV20-1,TRBJ2-3,few
TGTGCCAGCAGTTGGACAGGGTTAGAGGAAAAACTGTTTTTT,CASSWTGLEEKLFF,TRBD1,TRBV12-3/TRBV12-4,TRBJ1-4,few
TGTGCCAGCAGCCCGGCGGTTACGCAGTATTTT,CASSPAVTQYF,-,TRBV7-2,TRBJ2-3,-
TGTGCCAGCAGCTTAGCGACCCTGACAGGGGGCAATGAGCAGTTCTTC,CASSLATLTGGNEQFF,TRBD1,TRBV7-2,TRBJ2-1,-
TGTGCCAGCAGTGGGGGAGTAGGGGATGAGCAGTTCTTC,CASSGGVGDEQFF,-,TRBV12-3/TRBV12-4,TRBJ2-1,few
TGTGCCAGCAGCCAAGGGGGATCTGGCATTCAGTACTTC,CASSQGGSGIQYF,-,TRBV4-2,TRBJ2-4,few
TGCAGTGCTGGACAGAGCCTCGGCACAGATACGCAGTATTTT,CSAGQSLGTDTQYF,-,TRBV20-1,TRBJ2-3,few
TGTGCCAGCACTCGACGGGAGTTCGAGACCCAGTACTTC,CASTRREFETQYF,-,TRBV2,TRBJ2-5,few
TGCGCCAGCAGCTCGACTGGGGACCGAGATACGCAGTATTTT,CASSSTGDRDTQYF,-,TRBV5-1,TRBJ2-3,few
TGTGCCTGCAATCAGAACCGGGCTGGGGAGCTGTTTTTT,CACNQNRAGELFF,-,TRBV2,TRBJ2-2,once